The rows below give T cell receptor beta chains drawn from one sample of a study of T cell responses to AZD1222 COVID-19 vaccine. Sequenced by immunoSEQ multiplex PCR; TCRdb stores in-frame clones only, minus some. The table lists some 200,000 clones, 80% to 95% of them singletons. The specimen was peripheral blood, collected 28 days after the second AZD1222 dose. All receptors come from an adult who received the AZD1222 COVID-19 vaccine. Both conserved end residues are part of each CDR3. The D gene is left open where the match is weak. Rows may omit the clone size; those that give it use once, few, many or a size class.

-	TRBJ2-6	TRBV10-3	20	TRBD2	CAISGRLAGGRSSGANVLTF	TGTGCCATCAGTGGAAGGCTAGCGGGAGGACGCAGCTCTGGGGCCAACGTCCTGACTTTC
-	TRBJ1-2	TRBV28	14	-	CASVISEGQYGYTF	TGTGCCAGCGTCATAAGTGAGGGGCAGTATGGCTACACCTTC
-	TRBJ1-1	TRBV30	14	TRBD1	CAWTPGDRVAEAFF	TGTGCCTGGACTCCCGGGGACAGGGTGGCTGAAGCTTTCTTT
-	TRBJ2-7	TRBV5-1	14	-	CASSLPQNQYEQYF	TGCGCCAGCAGCTTGCCCCAGAACCAATACGAGCAGTACTTC
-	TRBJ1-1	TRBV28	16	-	CASTPGGASMNTEAFF	TGTGCCAGCACCCCCGGGGGCGCATCAATGAACACTGAAGCTTTCTTT
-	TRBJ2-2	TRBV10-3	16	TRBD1	CAISAGTGGAAGELFF	TGTGCCATCAGCGCCGGGACAGGGGGCGCTGCCGGGGAGCTGTTTTTT
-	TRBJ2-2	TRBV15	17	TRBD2	CATSRDMLAGRTGELFF	TGTGCCACCAGCAGAGATATGCTAGCGGGACGCACCGGGGAGCTGTTTTTT
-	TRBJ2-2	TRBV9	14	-	CASGGGSETGELFF	TGTGCCAGCGGGGGCGGGAGCGAAACCGGGGAGCTGTTTTTT
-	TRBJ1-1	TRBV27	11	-	CASSFGTEAFF	TGTGCCAGCAGTTTCGGGACCGAAGCTTTCTTT
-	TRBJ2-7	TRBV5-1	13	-	CASSLNRDLEQYF	TGCGCCAGCAGCTTAAACAGGGATCTCGAGCAGTACTTC
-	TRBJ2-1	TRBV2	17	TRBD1	CASSDWRGGASYNEQFF	TGTGCCAGCAGTGATTGGCGAGGGGGCGCCTCCTACAATGAGCAGTTCTTC
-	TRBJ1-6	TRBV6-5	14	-	CASSYENAKVPLHF	TGTGCCAGCAGTTACGAGAATGCCAAGGTGCCCCTCCACTTT
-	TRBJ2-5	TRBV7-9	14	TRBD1	CASSYHRGEETQYF	TGTGCCAGCAGCTACCACAGGGGCGAGGAGACCCAGTACTTC
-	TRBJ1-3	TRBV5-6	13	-	CASIGSLGNTIYF	TGTGCCAGCATTGGGTCTCTGGGAAACACCATATATTTT
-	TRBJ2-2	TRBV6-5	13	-	CAIRRGEEGELFF	TGTGCCATTCGTCGGGGCGAGGAAGGGGAGCTGTTTTTT
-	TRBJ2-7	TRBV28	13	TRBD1	CASSWTGPYEQYF	TGTGCCAGCAGTTGGACAGGGCCCTACGAGCAGTACTTC
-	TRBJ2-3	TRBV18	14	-	CASSPGTSTDTQYF	TGTGCCAGCTCACCAGGGACTAGCACAGATACGCAGTATTTT
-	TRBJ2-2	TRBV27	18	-	CASRDQFGTNVNTGELFF	TGTGCCAGCAGGGACCAATTCGGGACAAACGTCAACACCGGGGAGCTGTTTTTT
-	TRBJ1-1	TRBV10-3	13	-	CAIRGAKSAEAFF	TGTGCCATCAGGGGGGCAAAGTCCGCTGAAGCTTTCTTT
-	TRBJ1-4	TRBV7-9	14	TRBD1	CASSLRTGIEKLFF	TGTGCCAGCAGCTTAAGGACAGGGATTGAAAAACTGTTTTTT
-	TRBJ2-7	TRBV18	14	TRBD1	CASSLGTGAYEQYF	TGTGCCAGCTCACTGGGGACAGGGGCCTACGAGCAGTACTTC
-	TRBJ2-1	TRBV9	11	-	CASSSGVQQFF	TGTGCCAGCAGCTCAGGGGTACAGCAGTTCTTC
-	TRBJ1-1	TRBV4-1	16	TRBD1	CASSQSNRDRGVGAFF	TGCGCCAGCAGCCAGTCCAACAGGGACAGAGGGGTCGGGGCTTTCTTT
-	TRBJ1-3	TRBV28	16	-	CASSLQGLSSGNTIYF	TGTGCCAGCAGTTTGCAGGGACTAAGCTCTGGAAACACCATATATTTT
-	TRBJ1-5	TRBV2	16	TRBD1	CASSDRGLGAYQPQHF	TGTGCCAGCAGTGACAGGGGGCTAGGGGCCTATCAGCCCCAGCATTTT
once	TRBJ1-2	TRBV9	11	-	CASQAEEGYTF	TGTGCCAGCCAGGCCGAAGAGGGCTACACCTTC
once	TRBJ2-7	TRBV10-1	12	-	CASSVAGGQQYF	TGCGCCAGCAGTGTAGCCGGCGGACAGCAGTACTTC
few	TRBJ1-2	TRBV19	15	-	CASSIEGRRDYGYTF	TGTGCCAGTAGTATAGAGGGCAGGCGGGACTATGGCTACACCTTC
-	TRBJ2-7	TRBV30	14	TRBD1	CAWSVGQGLYEQYF	TGTGCCTGGAGTGTGGGACAGGGGCTCTACGAGCAGTACTTC
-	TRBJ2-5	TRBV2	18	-	CATHPPLFASPFGETQYF	TGTGCCACCCATCCCCCCCTCTTCGCATCGCCCTTCGGGGAGACCCAGTACTTC